A single sample is the source of the 30 T cell receptor beta chains below, sequenced in a study of T cells in Graves' hyperthyroidism and ophthalmopathy. The CDR3 regions of TCR beta were amplified from RNA transcripts. The HTBI set primed first-round TCR CDR3 RT-PCR. TCRdb redid the calling of the multiplex PCR reads with MiXCR, one entry per CDR3 protein. The table lists approximately 370,000 distinct CDR3 sequences, 14% to 15% of them singletons. Sequenced material: blood. The receptors stem from a woman between 25 and 40 years old with Graves' hyperthyroidism.

This clonotype was seen at least ten times. The chain uses TRBV2 and TRBJ2-1; D may be TRBD2 (6 bases). This CDR3 spans 17 amino acids. Trimming shortened V by 8 bases and J by 5 bases, and 25 bases separated the two germline ends. CDR1 is SNHLY and CDR2 is FYNNEI in the germline V gene. CDR3 loop: CASGLSVGRTQNNEQFF. In DNA, the CDR3 is TGTGCCAGCGGCTTAAGCGTCGGGAGAACTCAGAACAATGAGCAGTTCTTC.

This clonotype was detected only a few times. J is TRBJ2-1 and V is TRBV7-2, with TRBD2 identical over 9 bases. The CDR3 extends over 15 amino acids. With V trimmed by 1 base and J by 6 bases, 4 bases remained unmatched. Germline CDR1 and CDR2: SGHTA and FQGNSA. This chain's CDR3 is CASSLVGTSSNEQFF. CDR3 DNA: TGTGCCAGCAGCTTAGTTGGGACTAGCAGCAATGAGCAGTTCTTC.

This clonotype was observed at least ten times. The V call is TRBV5-1, the J call TRBJ2-7; D gene unclear. The length of the CDR3 is 12 residues. Trimming took off 4 bases at V and 2 bases at J, with 7 bases between the two ends. Germline CDR1 and CDR2: SGHRS and YFSETQ. The CDR3 here is CASSPTTYEQYF. The CDR3, as DNA: TGCGCCAGCAGCCCCACCACCTACGAGCAGTACTTC.

Many counts were recorded for this clonotype. This rearrangement joins TRBV25-1 to TRBJ2-7, with 9 bases aligning to TRBD1. The CDR3 consists of 15 residues. The V segment lost 4 bases and the J segment 2 bases; nucleotides outside the gene matches: 6. CDR1 MGHDK and CDR2 SYGVNS come from the germline V gene. The CDR3 DNA reads TGTGCCAGCAGTGGGGGACAGGGCCTTACCTACGAGCAGTACTTC. It translates to CASSGGQGLTYEQYF.

Only a few counts were recorded for this clonotype. V is TRBV20-1 and J is TRBJ1-2, with D tentatively TRBD1 (5 bases). Germline V gene lookup returns CDR1 DFQATT and CDR2 SNEGSKA (reference sequence). This CDR3 comprises 12 residues. V was clipped by 7 bases and J by 6 bases, with 15 bases between them. For the CDR3, the DNA is TGCAGTGGGAGGGGAGGGGTAGATGGCTACACCTTC. It specifies CSGRGGVDGYTF.

This clonotype was found a few times. This rearrangement joins TRBV3-1 to TRBJ2-3, with TRBD2 identical over 16 bases. Germline V CDR1 and CDR2: LGHDT, YNNKEL (reference sequence). Losses at the gene ends were 4 bases for V and 1 base for J; bases not matched to a gene: 8. The CDR3 has 19 residues. The chain's CDR3 is CASSPGLAGGGQGTDTQYF. As DNA, the CDR3 is TGTGCCAGCAGCCCGGGACTAGCGGGAGGGGGTCAAGGCACAGATACGCAGTATTTT.

The chain recombines TRBV10-3 with TRBJ2-5; 9 bases map to TRBD2. This CDR3 is 16 amino acids long. Germline CDR1 is ENHRY and CDR2 is SYGVKD. V dropped 0 bases and J dropped 5; count of bases not matched to a gene: 7. DNA for the CDR3: TGTGCCATCAGTGAGTCGCTGGCGGGAGGGTATGAGACCCAGTACTTC. Amino acid sequence: CAISESLAGGYETQYF.

There are many counts of this clonotype. The gene calls are TRBV11-2 and TRBJ2-3; D is possibly TRBD1 (6 bases). The CDR3 is made up of 19 amino acids. Germline CDR1 is SGHAT and CDR2 is FQNNGV. The V gene lost 11 bases and the J gene lost 1 base, with 31 bases spanning the gap. The CDR3 nucleotides are TGTGCCCCTCGACTAACAGGGAACCCAGGGGACCCTGGCACAGATACGCAGTATTTT. Residues: CAPRLTGNPGDPGTDTQYF.

This clonotype occurred many times. V and J are TRBV5-8 and TRBJ1-4; D call uncertain. The CDR3 is made up of 16 amino acids. The germline V and J ends were trimmed by 6 bases and 4 bases, with 19 bases remaining between them. The germline V gene encodes CDR1 SGHTS and CDR2 YDEGEE. This CDR3 reads CASTLGLEVLNEKLFF. The CDR3 nucleotides are TGTGCCAGCACCTTAGGACTGGAGGTTCTTAATGAAAAACTGTTTTTT.

This clonotype was counted at least ten times. The CDR3 DNA is TGTGCCAGCAGTTCCCTCCCTACGGCGGGAGTCAACTACGAGCAGTACTTC. It is translated as CASSSLPTAGVNYEQYF. The chain couples TRBV6-2 or TRBV6-3 to TRBJ2-7; 7 nucleotides line up with TRBD2. This CDR3 contains 17 residues. V shed 4 bases and J 3 bases; nucleotides not matched to a gene: 15. CDR1 is MNHEY, CDR2 SVGEGT, per germline.

The CDR3 nucleotides read TGTGCCAGCGATACTAGCGGGGGTACCACAGATACGCAGTATTTT. Its translation is CASDTSGGTTDTQYF. The rearrangement joins TRBV6-4 to TRBJ2-3, with TRBD2 matching 11 bases. V shed 8 bases, J shed 2 bases, and the junction held 6 bases outside the gene matches. CDR3 length: 15 amino acids. CDR1 and CDR2 from the germline V gene are MRHNA and SNTAGT.

The table lists this clonotype with many counts. V is TRBV7-9 and J is TRBJ2-1, with 8 bases matching TRBD2. The germline V gene encodes CDR1 SEHNR and CDR2 FQNEAQ (reference sequence). The V and J ends lost 5 bases and 8 bases, in that order; junction bases with no gene match: 5. This CDR3 region has 13 residues. CDR3 sequence (DNA): TGTGCCAGCAGCCAGCGGGAGTGGGATGAGCAGTTCTTC. Its translation is CASSQREWDEQFF.

This clonotype was observed at least ten times. The chain combines TRBV10-1 with TRBJ2-7; TRBD2 agrees at 8 bases. This CDR3 spans 15 amino acids. The trim removed 1 base at V and 0 bases at J, leaving 2 bases unmatched. CDR1 is WNHNN, CDR2 SYGVQD, per germline (reference sequence). CDR3 amino acids: CASSELAGFSYEQYF. In nucleotides, the CDR3 is TGCGCCAGCAGTGAGTTAGCGGGGTTCTCCTACGAGCAGTACTTC.

This chain uses TRBV12-3 or TRBV12-4 with TRBJ2-1, with TRBD2 matching 7 bases. V trimming: 8 bases; J trimming: 0 bases; junction bases outside the gene matches: 4. This CDR3 comprises 14 residues. The CDR3 sequence: CASCGRTSYNEQFF. Here the CDR3 DNA reads TGTGCCAGCTGCGGGAGAACCTCCTACAATGAGCAGTTCTTC.

The chain has TRBV20-1 and TRBJ2-1; TRBD1 aligns across 7 bases. This CDR3 spans 15 amino acids. The junction had 8 bases not matched to a gene; V was cut back by 6 bases and J by 0 bases. Looked up from germline, CDR1 is DFQATT and CDR2 is SNEGSKA (reference sequence). The CDR3 nucleotides are TGCAGTGCACCGAGGACAGGTTTCTCCTACAATGAGCAGTTCTTC. The encoded protein is CSAPRTGFSYNEQFF.

This clonotype turned up a few times. The rearrangement joins TRBV5-5 to TRBJ2-1, with D unclear. The CDR3 loop spans 16 amino acids. Germline V gives CDR1 SGHKS, CDR2 YYEKEE (reference sequence). The V end lost 0 bases, the J end lost 4 bases, and 14 bases lay between the germline ends. CDR3 residues: CASSLVADYMYNEQFF. In DNA form, the CDR3 reads TGTGCCAGCAGCTTGGTGGCCGATTACATGTACAATGAGCAGTTCTTC.

The chain employs TRBV9 and TRBJ2-3, with TRBD1 as a possible D gene (6 bases). Germline-derived CDR1 and CDR2 are SGDLS and YYNGEE. The CDR3 extends over 13 amino acids. The V end lost 4 bases, the J end lost 4 bases, and 10 bases lay between the germline ends. Here the CDR3 reads CASSWGLADTQYF. CDR3 nucleotide sequence: TGTGCCAGCAGCTGGGGGCTGGCAGATACGCAGTATTTT.

The sample holds many counts of this clonotype. This rearrangement joins TRBV28 to TRBJ1-1; no clear D. The length of the CDR3 is 14 residues. V shed 3 bases and J shed 1 base, with 9 bases lying between them. Germline values: CDR1 MDHEN, CDR2 SYDVKM. The CDR3 loop is CASSLRRPNTEAFF. The CDR3 DNA sequence: TGTGCCAGCAGTTTGCGCAGACCGAACACTGAAGCTTTCTTT.

This clonotype showed up many times. CDR3 loop: CAWTDRWQGPYEQYF. CDR3 nucleotide sequence: TGTGCCTGGACCGACAGGTGGCAGGGACCCTACGAGCAGTACTTC. The chain recombines TRBV30 with TRBJ2-7; D is perhaps TRBD1 (6 bases). Germline CDR1 is GTSNPN and CDR2 is SVGIG (reference sequence). The V and J ends lost 4 bases and 2 bases respectively, with 18 bases between them. This CDR3 is built from 15 residues.

This clonotype appeared many times. V usage is TRBV7-2 and J usage is TRBJ2-5, with 7 bases aligning to TRBD1. V lost 4 bases and J lost 2; bases outside the gene matches: 7. The germline gives CDR1 SGHTA, CDR2 FQGNSA. The CDR3 totals 15 residues. CDR3 nucleotides: TGTGCCAGCAGCTCGAACAGGGGTAGACAAGAGACCCAGTACTTC. This translates into CASSSNRGRQETQYF.

This clonotype was recorded at least ten times. The chain has TRBV24-1 and TRBJ2-3; tentatively, D is TRBD2 (5 bases). V was clipped by 4 bases and J by 2 bases, with 15 bases between them. The CDR3 totals 16 residues. Germline V CDR1 and CDR2: KGHDR, SFDVKD. CDR3 bases: TGTGCCACCAGTGACCCTAGCAGCCAGATCACAGATACGCAGTATTTT. It codes for CATSDPSSQITDTQYF.

About this clonotype itself: A much larger clone lies one base from this, so it may be a read error. The chain carries TRBV5-1 and TRBJ2-7; the D is unclear. The J call may not be correct, given that the DNA end is closer to TRBJ2-1. The CDR3 runs 16 residues. Per the germline V gene, CDR1 is SGHRS and CDR2 is YFSETQ. Here the CDR3 reads CASSFITADDPYEQFF. CDR3 nucleotide sequence: TGCGCCAGCAGCTTCATTACCGCGGACGACCCCTACGAGCAGTTCTTC.

This clonotype was found a few times. Here the CDR3 DNA reads TGTGCCAGCAGAAAATCGTATGGGGCTAGCGGAGTACAAGAGACCCAGTACTTC. Protein product: CASRKSYGASGVQETQYF. The chain couples TRBV2 to TRBJ2-5; 7 nucleotides match TRBD2. Trimming took 6 bases from V and 2 from J; bases not matched to a gene: 18. Germline V gene data show CDR1 as SNHLY and CDR2 as FYNNEI. The CDR3 consists of 18 residues.

This clonotype appeared a single time. The rearrangement links TRBV20-1 to TRBJ2-3; D is perhaps TRBD2 (6 bases). Per germline, CDR1 DFQATT and CDR2 SNEGSKA (reference sequence). The CDR3 is made up of 18 amino acids. The V end was cut by 6 bases, the J end by 7 bases, with 32 bases between. The CDR3 DNA reads TGCAGTGCGAATAATCCCCTAGGAGCGGAGGGGTTTTCCTATACGCAGTATTTT. It yields the protein CSANNPLGAEGFSYTQYF.

On this clonotype: This may stem from a read error, because a much larger clone lies one nucleotide away. The chain has TRBV29-1 and TRBJ2-3, with D possibly being TRBD2 (6 bases). CDR3 length: 15 amino acids. V was trimmed by 6 bases and J by 1 base, leaving 17 bases between them. Germline V gene lookup returns CDR1 SQVTM and CDR2 ANQGSEA. CDR3 DNA sequence: TGCAGCGTCACTCCCGGGACTTCTCGCACAGATACGCAGTATTTT. Its translation is CSVTPGTSRTDTQYF.

Turning to this clonotype: One end of the junction does not line up with germline, which may come from a read error. This sequence joins TRBV29-1 and TRBJ2-7, with TRBD2 identical over 7 bases. Germline assignment: CDR1 SQVTM and CDR2 ANQGSEA. The CDR3 runs to 14 residues. CDR3 coding DNA: TGCGGCGTTCGGTCTAGCGGACGACTTTACGAGCAGTACTTC. Translating gives CGVRSSGRLYEQYF.

This clonotype was observed many times. The J gene is TRBJ1-1, the V gene TRBV20-1; no definite D call. This CDR3 region has 13 residues. The V gene lost 4 bases and the J gene lost 1 base, with 10 bases spanning the gap. CDR1 is DFQATT, CDR2 SNEGSKA, per germline (reference sequence). The CDR3 is CSAMKDPNTEAFF. For the CDR3, the DNA is TGCAGTGCTATGAAGGACCCGAACACTGAAGCTTTCTTT.

At least ten counts were recorded for this clonotype. This sequence joins TRBV30 and TRBJ2-5; D not resolved. Germline-derived CDR1 and CDR2 are GTSNPN and SVGIG (reference sequence). This CDR3 has 12 residues. Trimming pared 3 bases from V and 3 bases from J, leaving 8 bases between. As DNA, the CDR3 is TGTGCCTGGAGCGCGGAAAAAGAGACCCAGTACTTC. Encoded protein: CAWSAEKETQYF.

This clonotype has a count of ten or more. V gene TRBV12-3 or TRBV12-4 combines with J gene TRBJ1-2; 7 bases agree with TRBD1. The V segment lost 0 bases and the J segment 4 bases; nucleotides outside the gene matches: 8. This CDR3 is built from 16 residues. The CDR3 DNA reads as TGTGCCAGCAGTTTAGCGCGCGACAGGGCGGGCTATGGCTACACCTTC. It encodes CASSLARDRAGYGYTF.

This clonotype came up a few times. This could be a read error, since a much larger clone is one nucleotide away. This rearrangement joins TRBV3-1 to TRBJ2-1, with D maybe TRBD2 (5 bases). Germline CDR1 is LGHDT and CDR2 is YNNKEL (reference sequence). The CDR3 has 16 amino acids. The CDR3 DNA is TGTGCCAGCGGCCAAGTCCAGCGGAGCTCCTACAATGAGCAGTTCTTC. Protein sequence: CASGQVQRSSYNEQFF.